This TCR beta chain was captured by sequencing in a study of T-cell reconstitution after alpha-beta-depleted transplantation in children. Study outcomes and limitations: The main origin of T-cell counts and diversity one year after transplant was newly produced T cells.

A library of TCRbeta sequences, prepared with unique molecular identifiers, was generated. TCRdb ran MiXCR on the PCR reads and lists one entry per CDR3 protein. There are over 150,000 distinct CDR3 sequences in the sample; around 7% occur only once, and about 5.5% lies in the top ten. CDR1 and CDR2 (germline): SGHRS, YFSETQ. The germline V and J ends were trimmed by 0 bases and 9 bases, with 10 bases remaining between them. The CDR3 loop spans 13 amino acids. This clonotype is medium-sized by share. Its antigen is undetermined. The chain recombines TRBV5-1 with TRBJ2-4; D may be TRBD1 (7 bases). The specimen was PBMCs, collected before TCRalphabeta/CD19-depleted stem cell transplant. This receptor was identified in a boy aged 2-15 years with acute lymphoblastic leukemia, due to receive a stem cell transplant. In nucleotides, the CDR3 is TGCGCCAGCAGCTTGGGACAGGGAGGCATTCAGTACTTC. Translated: CASSLGQGGIQYF.